This is a list of T cell receptor beta chains from one sample in a study of T cell responses to AZD1222 COVID-19 vaccine. Here immunoSEQ multiplex PCR was the method, and the copy in TCRdb shows in-frame clones only, minus some. The table shows 90,000 to 130,000 clones, with around 85% occurring only once. This material consisted of peripheral blood, taken on day 0 of AZD1222 vaccination. The receptors stem from an adult in good health. Both conserved end residues are part of each CDR3. The order of the fields is CDR3 protein, J gene, V gene, D gene. The D gene is left open where the match is weak.

CDR3 protein: CASSEAGGSTEAFF
J gene: TRBJ1-1
V gene: TRBV6-1
D gene: NA

CDR3 protein: CASSVTGTGNTIYF
J gene: TRBJ1-3
V gene: TRBV5-1
D gene: TRBD1

CDR3 protein: CASSMTGSWLQPQHF
J gene: TRBJ1-5
V gene: TRBV19
D gene: TRBD1

CDR3 protein: CASSYRREQPQHF
J gene: TRBJ1-5
V gene: TRBV3-1/TRBV3-2
D gene: NA

CDR3 protein: CATSRDSGLTEAFF
J gene: TRBJ1-1
V gene: TRBV15
D gene: NA

CDR3 protein: CASSPRTGNNYGYTF
J gene: TRBJ1-2
V gene: TRBV18
D gene: TRBD1

CDR3 protein: CAISRAVNTEAFF
J gene: TRBJ1-1
V gene: TRBV10-3
D gene: NA

CDR3 protein: CASSPAGGHTEAFF
J gene: TRBJ1-1
V gene: TRBV3-1/TRBV3-2
D gene: NA

CDR3 protein: CASSSGPNQPQHF
J gene: TRBJ1-5
V gene: TRBV7-2
D gene: NA

CDR3 protein: CASSPTDRASTGELFF
J gene: TRBJ2-2
V gene: TRBV4-1
D gene: TRBD1

CDR3 protein: CASSQDPFQETQYF
J gene: TRBJ2-5
V gene: TRBV3-1/TRBV3-2
D gene: NA

CDR3 protein: CASSWSSNQPQHF
J gene: TRBJ1-5
V gene: TRBV19
D gene: NA

CDR3 protein: CASSDTGSYEQYF
J gene: TRBJ2-7
V gene: TRBV5-6
D gene: NA

CDR3 protein: CASSFSLGTLLNIQYF
J gene: TRBJ2-4
V gene: TRBV28
D gene: NA

CDR3 protein: CASSYGTSGGYEQYF
J gene: TRBJ2-7
V gene: TRBV27
D gene: TRBD2